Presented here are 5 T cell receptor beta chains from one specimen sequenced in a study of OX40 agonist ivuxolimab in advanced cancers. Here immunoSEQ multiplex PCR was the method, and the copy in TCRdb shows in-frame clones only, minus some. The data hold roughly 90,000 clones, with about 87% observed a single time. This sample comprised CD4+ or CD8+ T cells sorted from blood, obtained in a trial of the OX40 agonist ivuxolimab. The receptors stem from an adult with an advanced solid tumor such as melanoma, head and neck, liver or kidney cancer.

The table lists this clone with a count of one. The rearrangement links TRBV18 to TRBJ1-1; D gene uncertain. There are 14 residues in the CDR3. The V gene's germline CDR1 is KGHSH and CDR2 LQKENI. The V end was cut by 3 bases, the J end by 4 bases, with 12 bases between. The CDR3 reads CASSPAEEATEAFF. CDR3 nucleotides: TGTGCCAGCTCACCCGCGGAGGAGGCCACTGAAGCTTTCTTT.

Here the CDR3 DNA reads TGTGCCAGCAGCTTATCGACAGGTCGCAGGTACAATGAGCAGTTCTTC. This codes for CASSLSTGRRYNEQFF. The chain couples TRBV7-2 to TRBJ2-1; D is perhaps TRBD1 (6 bases). The ends were cut back, 2 bases at V and 4 bases at J, with 15 bases in the middle. The germline gives CDR1 SGHTA, CDR2 FQGNSA. The CDR3 extends over 16 amino acids. The full variable domain, its missing parts supplied by reference TRBV7-2 and TRBJ2-1, is GAGVSQSPSNKVTEKGKDVELRCDPISGHTALYWYRQSLGQGLEFLIYFQGNSAPDKSGLPSDRFSAERTGGSVSTLTIQRTQQEDSAVYLCASSLSTGRRYNEQFFGPGTRLTVL.

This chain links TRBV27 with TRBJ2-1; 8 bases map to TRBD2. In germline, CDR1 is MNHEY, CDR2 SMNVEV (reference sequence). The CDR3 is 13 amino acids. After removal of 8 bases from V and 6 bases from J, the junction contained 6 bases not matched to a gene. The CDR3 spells CASGTRALNEQFF. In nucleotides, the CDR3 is TGTGCCAGCGGGACTAGGGCCCTCAATGAGCAGTTCTTC.

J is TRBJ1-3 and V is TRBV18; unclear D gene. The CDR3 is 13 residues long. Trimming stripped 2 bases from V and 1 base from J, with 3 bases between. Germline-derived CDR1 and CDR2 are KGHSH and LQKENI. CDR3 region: CASSPTSGNTIYF. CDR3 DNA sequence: TGTGCCAGCTCACCAACATCTGGAAACACCATATATTTT.

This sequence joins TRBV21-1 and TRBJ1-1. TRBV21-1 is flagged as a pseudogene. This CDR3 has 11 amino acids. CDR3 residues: CASLGMLEAFF. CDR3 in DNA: TGTGCCAGCCTGGGAATGCTTGAAGCTTTCTTT.